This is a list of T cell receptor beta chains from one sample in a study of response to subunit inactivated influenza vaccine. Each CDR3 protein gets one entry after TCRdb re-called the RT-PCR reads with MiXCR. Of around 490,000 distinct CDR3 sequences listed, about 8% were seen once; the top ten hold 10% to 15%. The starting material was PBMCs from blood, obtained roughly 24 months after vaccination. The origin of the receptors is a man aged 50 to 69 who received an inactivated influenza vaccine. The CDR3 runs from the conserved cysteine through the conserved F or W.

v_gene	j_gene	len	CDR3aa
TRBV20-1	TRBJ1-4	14	CSARDTRRVEKLFF
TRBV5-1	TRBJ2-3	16	CASSLADPFRTDTQYF
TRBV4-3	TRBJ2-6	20	CASSQDRYLAGVSGANVLTF
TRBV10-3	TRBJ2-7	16	CAISESKRLSSYEQYF
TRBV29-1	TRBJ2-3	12	CSVVVSTDTQYF
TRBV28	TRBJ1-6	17	CASSAPGQGGYNSPLHF
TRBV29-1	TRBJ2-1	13	CSVSGRVRNEQFF
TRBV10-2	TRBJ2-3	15	CASSVRGARTDTQYF
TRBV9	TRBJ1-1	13	CASSPWGNTEAFF
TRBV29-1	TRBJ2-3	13	CSAGTGITDTQYF
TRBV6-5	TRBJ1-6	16	CASSYSRPIYNSPLHF
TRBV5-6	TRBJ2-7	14	CASRSDDFSYEQYF
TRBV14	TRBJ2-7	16	CASSPGQGHPRHEQYF
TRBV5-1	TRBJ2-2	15	CASSFRGDDTGELFF
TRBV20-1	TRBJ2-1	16	CSARDPTGPPYNEQFF
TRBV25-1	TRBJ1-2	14	CASSEYKFNYGYTF
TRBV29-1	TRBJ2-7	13	CSVELPGGYEQYF
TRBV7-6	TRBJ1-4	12	CASSLLGEKLFF
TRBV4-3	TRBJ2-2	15	CASSQAGSGSGELFF
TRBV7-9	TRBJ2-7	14	CASSPDRYPWAQYF
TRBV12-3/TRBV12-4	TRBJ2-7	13	CASSLSLALEQYF
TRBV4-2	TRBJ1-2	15	CASSQGDGNSGGYTF
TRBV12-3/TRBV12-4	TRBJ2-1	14	CASSSSGGWDEQFF
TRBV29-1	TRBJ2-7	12	CSVEGIGYEQYF
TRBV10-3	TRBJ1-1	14	CAISVSFGNTEAFF
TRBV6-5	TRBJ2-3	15	CASSYRGRSTDTQYF
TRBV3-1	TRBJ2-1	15	CASSPVAGAYNEQFF
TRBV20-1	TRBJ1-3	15	CSARGGTDSGNTIYF
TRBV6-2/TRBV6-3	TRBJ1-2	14	CASTLGRNNYGYTF
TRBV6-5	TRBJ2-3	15	CASSYSRDLVGTQYF
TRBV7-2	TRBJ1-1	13	CASSSNPDSEAFF
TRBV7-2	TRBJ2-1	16	CASSSYYRTSGSGQFF
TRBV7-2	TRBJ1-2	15	CASREAGTENYGYTF
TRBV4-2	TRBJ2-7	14	CASSQETGGSEQYF
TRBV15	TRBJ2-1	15	CATSSDRGAYNEQFF
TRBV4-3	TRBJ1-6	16	CASSQESKPYNSPLHF
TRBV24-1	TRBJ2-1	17	CATSSPTGQGRPNEQFF
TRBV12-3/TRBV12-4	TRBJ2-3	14	CASSLRQRGDTQYF
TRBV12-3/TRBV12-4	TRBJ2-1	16	CASSTPGLSSYNEQFF
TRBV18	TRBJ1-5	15	CASSPGEQGNQPQHF
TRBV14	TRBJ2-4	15	CASSQAGTAQNIQYF
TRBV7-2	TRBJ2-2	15	CASSLHGVDTGELFF
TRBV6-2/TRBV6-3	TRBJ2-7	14	CASSYSRVLVEQYF
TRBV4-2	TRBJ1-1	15	CASSQDWAGGTEAFF
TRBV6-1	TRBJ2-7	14	CASSVKGNAYEQYF
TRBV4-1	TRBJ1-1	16	CASSQTPGRMNTEAFF
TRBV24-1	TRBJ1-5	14	CATSDPRVGQPQHF
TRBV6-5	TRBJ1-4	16	CASSYPGGSLNEKLFF
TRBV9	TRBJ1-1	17	CASSVSPVGQGRTEAFF
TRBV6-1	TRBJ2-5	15	CASTAGTSEGETQYF
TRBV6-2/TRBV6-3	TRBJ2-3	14	CASSYFSMAATQYF
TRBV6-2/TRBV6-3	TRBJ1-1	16	CASRTRDGLGLAEAFF
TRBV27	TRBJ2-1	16	CASSFERLGMRNEQFF
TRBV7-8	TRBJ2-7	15	CASSFYKDRAYEQYF
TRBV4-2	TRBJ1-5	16	CASSQAGRVSNQPQHF
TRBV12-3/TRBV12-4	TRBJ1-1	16	CASSLWAAWGYTEAFF
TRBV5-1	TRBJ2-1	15	CASSDRDRTYNEQFF
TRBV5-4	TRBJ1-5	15	CASSLGGNIGQPQHF